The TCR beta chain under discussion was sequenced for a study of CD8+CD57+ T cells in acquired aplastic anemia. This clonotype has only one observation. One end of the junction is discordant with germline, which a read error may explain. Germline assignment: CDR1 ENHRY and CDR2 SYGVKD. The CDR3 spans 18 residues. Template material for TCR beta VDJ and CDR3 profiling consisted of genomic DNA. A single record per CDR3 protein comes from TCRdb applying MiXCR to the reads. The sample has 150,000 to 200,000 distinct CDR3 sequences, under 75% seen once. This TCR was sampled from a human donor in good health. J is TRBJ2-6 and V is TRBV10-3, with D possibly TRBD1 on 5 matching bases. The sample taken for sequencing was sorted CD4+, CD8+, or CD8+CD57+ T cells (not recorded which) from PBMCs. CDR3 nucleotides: TGTGCCATCAGTGGGCGGAGTGGCAGGCACTCTGGGGCCAACGTCCTGACCTTC. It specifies CAISGRSGRHSGANVLTF.